The next 9 T cell receptor beta chains were all read from a single sample in a study of control samples from healthy donors and cancer patients. Generated by immunoSEQ multiplex PCR, the TCRdb table keeps only in-frame clones and is missing some. Of over 150,000 clones in the sample, over 90% were seen once. The sample consisted of blood. The receptors were sampled from a woman aged 25-40 years in good health.

CDR3 region: CASRTQKSDTQYF. DNA for the CDR3: TGTGCCAGCAGGACCCAGAAATCAGATACGCAGTATTTT. The genes are TRBV19 and TRBJ2-3; D uncertain. This CDR3 is built from 13 residues. Germline CDR1 is LNHDA and CDR2 is SQIVND (reference sequence). V shed 9 bases and J shed 4 bases, with 14 bases lying between them. The whole variable domain, remainder taken from reference TRBV19 and TRBJ2-3, is DGGITQSPKYLFRKEGQNVTLSCEQNLNHDAMYWYRQDPGQGLRLIYYSQIVNDFQKGDIAEGYSVSREKKESFPLTVTSAQKNPTAFYLCASRTQKSDTQYFGPGTRLTVL.

This chain joins TRBV3-1 (or the pseudogene TRBV3-2) and TRBJ2-1, with D possibly matching TRBD1 (6 bases). Trimming took 4 bases from V and 5 from J, leaving 15 bases between them. Germline CDR1 reads LGHDT; CDR2 reads YNNKEL (reference sequence). CDR3 length equals 15 residues. The CDR3 protein is CASSPHRVGNNEQFF. The CDR3 DNA sequence: TGTGCCAGCAGCCCCCACAGGGTCGGAAACAATGAGCAGTTCTTC.

The count of this clone is one. The CDR3 region has the DNA TGCAGCGTTGAAGGGACAGGGGGTAATCAGTTCTTC. This encodes CSVEGTGGNQFF. V gene TRBV29-1 combines with J gene TRBJ2-1, with 10 bases that match TRBD1. Germline trimming cut 1 base from V and 13 bases from J; bases unmatched to any gene: 4. The CDR3 runs 12 residues. Looked up from germline, CDR1 is SQVTM and CDR2 is ANQGSEA.

This rearrangement joins TRBV6-5 to TRBJ2-7, with D perhaps matching TRBD1 (6 bases). The CDR3 covers 11 residues. The V end lost 9 bases, the J end lost 2 bases, and 8 bases lay between the germline ends. Per germline, CDR1 MNHEY and CDR2 SVGAGI. The CDR3 sequence is CASEGAYEQYF. The CDR3 DNA sequence: TGTGCCAGTGAGGGGGCCTACGAGCAGTACTTC.

The genes are TRBV7-8 and TRBJ2-7; D may correspond to TRBD1 or TRBD2 (5 bases each). This CDR3 contains 16 residues. Germline-derived CDR1 and CDR2 are SGHVS and FQNEAQ. The V end lost 1 base, the J end lost 2 bases, and 15 bases lay between the germline ends. The CDR3 DNA is TGTGCCAGCAGCTTAGAAGCCAGCCAGGGACCCTACGAGCAGTACTTC. It translates to CASSLEASQGPYEQYF.

The genes are TRBV2 and TRBJ1-1; a weak D match, TRBD1 (5 bases). CDR3 length: 12 amino acids. Germline V gives CDR1 SNHLY, CDR2 FYNNEI. The V end lost 9 bases, the J end lost 4 bases, and 12 bases lay between the germline ends. This CDR3 is CARGSGGTEAFF. The CDR3 DNA reads TGTGCCAGAGGCAGCGGGGGCACTGAAGCTTTCTTT. Variable domain in full (rest from reference TRBV2 and TRBJ1-1): EPEVTQTPSHQVTQMGQEVILRCVPISNHLYFYWYRQILGQKVEFLVSFYNNEISEKSEIFDDQFSVERPDGSNFTLKIRSTKLEDSAMYFCARGSGGTEAFFGQGTRLTVV.

This clone was recorded once. V is TRBV10-3 and J is TRBJ1-6; 9 bases are a match to TRBD1. V shed 4 bases, J shed 7 bases, and the junction held 5 bases outside the gene matches. Germline lookup yields CDR1 ENHRY and CDR2 SYGVKD. The CDR3 loop spans 15 amino acids. The CDR3 loop is CAISGGTGMNSPLHF. The CDR3 DNA sequence: TGTGCCATCAGTGGGGGGACAGGGATGAATTCACCCCTCCACTTT.

The rearrangement links TRBV28 to TRBJ2-6; the match to TRBD2 covers 7 bases. Germline V gene data show CDR1 as MDHEN and CDR2 as SYDVKM. The CDR3 loop spans 17 amino acids. The trim removed 6 bases at V and 0 bases at J, leaving 8 bases unmatched. The CDR3 DNA sequence: TGTGCCAGCAGGTTGGGGGGGGTTCCCTCTGGGGCCAACGTCCTGACTTTC. This sequence encodes CASRLGGVPSGANVLTF. Full variable domain (rest looked up from reference TRBV28 and TRBJ2-6): DVKVTQSSRYLVKRTGEKVFLECVQDMDHENMFWYRQDPGLGLRLIYFSYDVKMKEKGDIPEGYSVSREKKERFSLILESASTNQTSMYLCASRLGGVPSGANVLTFGAGSRLTVL.

This clone was seen only once. This chain links TRBV20-1 with TRBJ2-1; D gene unclear. Deletions cut 6 bases from V and 6 bases from J, with 9 bases between. The CDR3 is 11 amino acids. Looked up from germline, CDR1 is DFQATT and CDR2 is SNEGSKA (reference sequence). The CDR3 here is CSARGVNEQFF. The CDR3 DNA reads TGCAGTGCCCGAGGTGTCAATGAGCAGTTCTTC.